The present T cell receptor beta chain was sequenced within a study of OX40 agonist ivuxolimab in advanced cancers. Study-level information: Among those treated, three patients had partial responses, one with hepatocellular carcinoma and two with cutaneous melanoma.

Note on this clone: Its antigen is unknown.

Whole-study findings and limits: Among the lowest peripheral clonal expansion occurred in 0.1-3.0 mg/kg partial responders. On average, CD8+ T cells showed a greater number of expanded clones than CD4+. CD4+ and CD8+ T cells in blood underwent clonal expansion by week 6 at 0.1 to 3.0 mg/kg.

The table came from immunoSEQ multiplex PCR; TCRdb's copy has only in-frame clones and leaves some out. The sample holds more than 70,000 clones, roughly 88% seen once. The sequences come from CD4+ or CD8+ T cells sorted from blood, collected in a trial of the OX40 agonist ivuxolimab. This TCR was recovered from an adult with an advanced solid tumor such as melanoma, head and neck, liver or kidney cancer.

The DNA of the CDR3 is TGTGCCAGCAGCCAAGAGACAGGGTACGAGACCCAGTACTTC. Protein product: CASSQETGYETQYF. The chain couples TRBV4-2 to TRBJ2-5, with 7 bases lining up with TRBD1. After removal of 0 bases from V and 5 bases from J, the junction contained 3 bases not matched to a gene. CDR3 length equals 14 residues. Germline V CDR1 and CDR2: LGHNA, YNFKEQ.